These 14 T cell receptor beta chains came from one sample sequenced in a study of blood T cells in healthy people across ages (dated by TCRdb to the mid-2010s). Library creation used 5' RACE. TCRdb names Illumina HiSeq 2500 as the instrument used. A second PCR of about 6 to 12 cycles was run with a J-beta primer mix and a sample-barcoded 5' primer. TCRdb trimmed public reads at Q25 via fastp, called clones via MiXCR and kept in-frame beta chains. Under each unique CDR3 protein, matching rows form one entry showing the most common genes and DNA. For this sample there are approximately 490,000 distinct CDR3 sequences; 24% appear just once. The leading ten clones occupy roughly 9.4% of the sample. These data also formed part of another study, on T cells of mothers and their children.

Sequencing input: blood. These receptors were obtained from a boy aged 10-17 years in good health.

The chain employs TRBV2 and TRBJ2-1; tentatively, D is TRBD1 or TRBD2 (5 bases each). The CDR3 consists of 13 residues. Germline V gene sequence: CDR1 SNHLY, CDR2 FYNNEI. With 4 bases removed from V and 2 bases from J, the gap between germline ends came to 6 bases. DNA of the CDR3: TGTGCCAGCAGTGGGGGACCCTACAATGAGCAGTTCTTC. Its protein product is CASSGGPYNEQFF.

V gene TRBV28 combines with J gene TRBJ2-7; the match to TRBD2 covers 9 bases. Germline loops: CDR1 MDHEN, CDR2 SYDVKM. This CDR3 is built from 18 residues. V gave up 6 bases and J gave up 1 base; unmatched junction bases: 16. The CDR3 region has the DNA TGTGCCAGCAGGAAACTGGCGGGTCGACTAGCGGATTCCTACGAGCAGTACTTC. It specifies CASRKLAGRLADSYEQYF.

The CDR3 bases are TGCAGCGCCTACACAGATACGCAGTATTTT. This encodes CSAYTDTQYF. This sequence joins TRBV29-1 and TRBJ2-3, with D unclear. Trimming removed 7 bases from V and 2 bases from J, with 4 bases in between. The length of the CDR3 is 10 residues. The germline CDR1 and CDR2 sequences are SQVTM and ANQGSEA.

The chain has TRBV15 and TRBJ1-1; D gene ambiguous. The V gene lost 2 bases and the J gene lost 1 base, with 11 bases spanning the gap. Looked up from germline, CDR1 is LNHNV and CDR2 is YYDKDF (reference sequence). The CDR3 is 15 residues long. This CDR3 reads CATSRLDWPNTEAFF. CDR3 in DNA: TGTGCCACCAGCAGATTAGACTGGCCGAACACTGAAGCTTTCTTT.

The table lists this clonotype with a few counts. The chain uses TRBV10-3 and TRBJ2-3; D is undetermined. This CDR3 comprises 13 residues. The V end was cut by 2 bases, the J end by 8 bases, with 11 bases between. Germline CDR1 is ENHRY and CDR2 is SYGVKD. The CDR3 spells CAISELSARTQYF. CDR3 DNA: TGTGCCATCAGTGAGCTCTCGGCCCGTACGCAGTATTTT.

The chain joins TRBV30 to TRBJ1-3; D is perhaps TRBD1 (6 bases). Trimming stripped 7 bases from V and 1 base from J, with 8 bases between. Per germline, CDR1 GTSNPN and CDR2 SVGIG (reference sequence). This CDR3 is 12 amino acids long. This CDR3 is CALTGSGNTIYF. CDR3 nucleotide sequence: TGTGCCTTGACAGGTTCTGGAAACACCATATATTTT.

This clonotype occurred a few times. This chain connects TRBV9 to TRBJ2-3, with TRBD2 identical over 11 bases. The germline CDR1 and CDR2 sequences are SGDLS and YYNGEE. Losses at the gene ends were 4 bases for V and 4 bases for J; bases not matched to a gene: 11. This CDR3 comprises 17 residues. Here the CDR3 reads CASSLGTSGSIADTQYF. The CDR3, as DNA: TGTGCCAGCAGCCTAGGAACTAGCGGGAGTATCGCAGATACGCAGTATTTT.

This clonotype was seen a handful of times. The chain couples TRBV5-1 to TRBJ2-1, with D possibly called TRBD1 or TRBD2 (5 bases each). Germline CDR1 SGHRS, CDR2 YFSETQ. The CDR3 runs to 16 residues. The V gene lost 4 bases and the J gene lost 3 bases, with 17 bases spanning the gap. The CDR3 DNA is TGCGCCAGCAGCCAAGGGGACGGCTACCTCTACAATGAGCAGTTCTTC. It codes for CASSQGDGYLYNEQFF.

The rearrangement uses TRBV2 and TRBJ2-1; D is unresolved. This CDR3 has 11 amino acids. Trimming removed 7 bases at V and 6 bases at J, with 7 bases between. CDR1 SNHLY and CDR2 FYNNEI come from the germline V gene. CDR3 in amino acids: CASTSLNEQFF. DNA of the CDR3: TGTGCCAGCACGAGCCTCAATGAGCAGTTCTTC.

Turning to this clonotype: At one of its ends the junction is not consistent with the germline gene, which may arise from a read error. This chain joins TRBV6-5 and TRBJ1-2; the match to TRBD1 covers 9 bases. Germline V gene data show CDR1 as MNHEY and CDR2 as SVGAGI. The CDR3 spans 17 residues. The CDR3 loop is CVSSYTMGTGMNYGYTF. Written as DNA, the CDR3 is TGTGTCAGCAGTTACACCATGGGGACAGGGATGAACTATGGCTACACCTTC.

The chain uses TRBV20-1 and TRBJ2-1; 10 nucleotides align to TRBD2. The V gene's germline CDR1 is DFQATT and CDR2 SNEGSKA (reference sequence). With V trimmed by 0 bases and J by 0 bases, 8 bases remained unmatched. The CDR3 loop spans 18 amino acids. The CDR3 DNA sequence: TGCAGTGCTAGAGAAACAGCGGGGGGGCTTTTCTCCTACAATGAGCAGTTCTTC. Translated: CSARETAGGLFSYNEQFF.

The J gene is TRBJ1-2, the V gene TRBV20-1; no definite D call. V was shortened by 1 base and J by 4 bases, with 10 bases between the two germline ends. The CDR3 has 13 residues. Per germline, CDR1 DFQATT and CDR2 SNEGSKA (reference sequence). The CDR3 protein is CSARVELGYGYTF. CDR3 coding DNA: TGCAGTGCTAGAGTGGAGCTGGGCTATGGCTACACCTTC.

This clonotype was seen more than once but under ten times. This rearrangement joins TRBV28 to TRBJ1-2; D is unclear. V was cut by 5 bases and J by 3 bases, with 10 bases left in between. CDR3 length: 13 residues. The V gene's germline CDR1 is MDHEN and CDR2 SYDVKM. CDR3 bases: TGTGCCAGCAGTGGATACAGTTACTATGGCTACACCTTC. It encodes CASSGYSYYGYTF.

The chain joins TRBV5-8 to TRBJ1-1, with no clear D. From germline, CDR1 is SGHTS and CDR2 YDEGEE. V lost 0 bases, J lost 6 bases, and 12 bases lay in between. This CDR3 region has 14 residues. CDR3 region: CASSLEFPGAEAFF. CDR3 nucleotides: TGTGCCAGCAGCTTGGAATTTCCCGGCGCTGAAGCTTTCTTT.